The sequence of this TCR beta chain was determined in a study of beta chain features in type 1 diabetes. Study details: Across the samples, approximately 98,000,000 sorted cells were examined in total. Study conclusions and caveats: No resolution was reached here on whether HLA type influences TCRB rearrangement. When VDJ junctions were examined, type 1 diabetes patients showed fewer insertions and more deletions.

The germline V gene encodes CDR1 LGHNA and CDR2 YNFKEQ. CDR3 length: 14 amino acids. V lost 4 bases and J 6 bases, leaving 13 bases between the germline ends. Only a few counts were recorded for this clone. What it recognizes is unknown. Sequencing targeted expressed TCRB transcripts, as all isolated RNA had been reverse transcribed. Mean read depth for naive, central memory and regulatory T cell samples was around 3.5 million reads. Data came from immunoSEQ multiplex PCR; TCRdb stores just in-frame clones and leaves some out. The sample includes roughly 300,000 clones, around 7.6% of them seen just once.

Material for sequencing was central memory CD4+ T cells from blood. This receptor was taken from a woman aged 18-29 years in good health. The chain has TRBV4-2 and TRBJ2-1; D tentatively reads TRBD1 or TRBD2 (5 bases each). The CDR3 nucleotides read TGTGCCAGCAGCCCCTTGGGGGTCAGCAATGAGCAGTTCTTC. Translated, it gives CASSPLGVSNEQFF.